These 20 T cell receptor delta chains originate from one sample sequenced in a study of gamma-delta T cells after stem cell transplantation. TCRdb called clones anew from the RT-PCR reads with CATT. The sample includes some 3,000 delta-chain clones, around 3.3% seen only once; the top ten take less than 45%. Sequenced input: gamma-delta T cells. The receptors shown here come from a human donor. It is not recorded whose cells these are; they may come from a transplant donor.

About this clone itself: The protein TCRdb lists belongs to a much larger clone and differs from this DNA's translation at residue 16, which points to a read error; the protein shown is made from the DNA. This rearrangement joins TRDV1 to TRDJ1; D may be TRDD3 (8 bases). In germline, CDR1 is TSWWSYY, CDR2 QGS. This CDR3 region has 22 residues. Trimming cost V 2 bases and J 8 bases, with 39 bases left between them. For the CDR3, the DNA is TGTGCTCTTGGGGAATATCCCTCCATTCCTACGTCTTTACTGGGGGGTACGCGGAAACTCATCTTT. Its protein is CALGEYPSIPTSLLGGTRKLIF.

Concerning this clone: TCRdb's entry gives the protein of a much larger clone, which mismatches this DNA's translation at residue 11, likely from a read error; the protein reported here is translated from the DNA. The chain couples TRDV2 to TRDJ1; 9 bases are shared with TRDD3. This CDR3 spans 15 amino acids. Trimming at V came to 0 bases and at J to 6 bases, leaving 7 bases not matched to a gene. Germline CDR1 and CDR2: GEAIGNYY and EKD. The CDR3 nucleotides read TGTGCCTGTGACACCTGGGGGATAAAAAACAATAAACTCATCTTT. This encodes CACDTWGIKNNKLIF.

This clone was recorded a few times. A junction end diverges from the germline sequence, so it may reflect a read error. This sample includes further DNA sequences coding for the same CDR3. The chain is built from TRDV1 and TRDJ1; D is possibly TRDD3 (5 bases). The CDR3 is 12 residues long. Looked up from germline, CDR1 is TSWWSYY and CDR2 is QGS. CDR3 sequence (DNA): TGTGCCCTTGGGGAACTCCCCGATAAACTCATCTTT. Amino acid sequence: CALGELPDKLIF.

This clone was observed many times. A read error likely explains this, since a far larger clone differs by one base. Additional DNA sequences in this sample encode the identical CDR3. This chain links TRDV2 with TRDJ1; 7 nucleotides agree with TRDD3. There are 18 residues in the CDR3. CDR1 and CDR2 (germline): GEAIGNYY, EKD. This CDR3 is CACDTVATGDPYTDKLIF. The DNA of the CDR3 is TGTGCCTGTGACACCGTAGCAACTGGGGACCCGTACACTGATAAACTCATCTTT.

Note on this clone: A far more abundant clone sits one base away, making this likely a read error. This specimen includes other DNA sequences encoding the same CDR3. This CDR3 is CALGAFPSLGLDKLIF. The CDR3 coding sequence is TGTGCTCTTGGGGCTTTTCCCAGTTTGGGTTTAGATAAACTCATCTTT. This rearrangement joins TRDV1 to TRDJ1; D is unresolved. Germline lookup yields CDR1 TSWWSYY and CDR2 QGS. This CDR3 contains 16 residues. V was pared by 4 bases and J by 5 bases, with 20 bases between.

On this clone: The protein in TCRdb stems from a much larger clone and differs at residue 7 from this DNA's translation, likely a read error; here the protein is translated from the DNA. The chain employs TRDV1 and TRDJ1; D gene ambiguous. This CDR3 has 15 residues. Looked up from germline, CDR1 is TSWWSYY and CDR2 is QGS. V lost 1 base and J lost 0, with 9 bases in between. CDR3 residues: CALGEPTRYTDKLIF. For the CDR3, the DNA is TGTGCTCTTGGGGAACCTACACGGTACACCGATAAACTCATCTTT.

CDR3 sequence reads: CACVPLKAGGYGLYTDKLIF. The DNA for the CDR3 is TGTGCCTGTGTGCCTTTGAAGGCTGGGGGATACGGTCTGTACACCGATAAACTCATCTTT. The J gene is TRDJ1, the V gene TRDV2; 12 bases match TRDD3. Germline V gives CDR1 GEAIGNYY, CDR2 EKD. J lost 0 bases, V lost 5 bases, and 18 bases had no gene match. The CDR3 is 20 residues long.

The chain recombines TRDV3 with TRDJ1; 8 bases align to TRDD3. CDR1 and CDR2 from the germline V gene are TVYSNPD and GDNSRS (reference sequence). The V segment lost 2 bases and the J segment 1 base; nucleotides outside the gene matches: 18. This CDR3 has 18 residues. CDR3 sequence reads: CAFGGTGGPYLITDKLIF. CDR3 nucleotides: TGTGCCTTTGGGGGTACTGGGGGCCCTTACCTCATCACCGATAAACTCATCTTT.

This clone was seen a few times. This likely traces to a read error, being one base from a far larger clone. Other DNA sequences in this specimen translate into the identical CDR3. V usage is TRDV2 and J usage is TRDJ1; the match to TRDD3 covers 12 bases. Germline CDR1 is GEAIGNYY and CDR2 is EKD. The CDR3 has 20 residues. The CDR3 DNA sequence: TGTGCCTGTGACGCGCTACTGGGGGATACAAGGCTGGGGTACACCGATAAGCTCATCTTT. Amino acids: CACDALLGDTRLGYTDKLIF.

The table lists this clone with a few counts. A single base is all that separates this from a far larger clone, so a read error is likely. The sample carries other DNA sequences with the same CDR3. This sequence joins TRDV2 and TRDJ1, with 8 bases that match TRDD3. The CDR3 runs to 17 residues. Germline V gene sequence: CDR1 GEAIGNYY, CDR2 EKD. The CDR3, as DNA: TGTGCCTGTGACACCGTAGGTGGGGGATTAGACACTGATAAACTCATCTTT. Translated, it gives CACDTVGGGLDTDKLIF.

This clone counts as large. Within the sample, other DNA sequences also encode this same CDR3. The chain has TRDV2 and TRDJ4; 12 nucleotides align to TRDD3. The J segment lost 6 bases and the V segment lost 0 bases, leaving 13 bases of the junction unmatched. The CDR3 totals 17 residues. Germline CDR1 GEAIGNYY, CDR2 EKD. CDR3 amino acids: CACDTLWSGGYALSLIF. The CDR3 DNA follows: TGTGCCTGTGACACCCTTTGGTCTGGGGGATACGCGTTATCCCTGATCTTT.

The chain has TRDV2 and TRDJ1, with 9 bases that match TRDD3. After removal of 0 bases from V and 2 bases from J, the junction contained 9 bases not matched to a gene. This CDR3 contains 17 residues. Per germline, CDR1 GEAIGNYY and CDR2 EKD. CDR3 in DNA: TGTGCCTGTGACACCTTACTGGGGGACGGTTGGACCGATAAACTCATCTTT. It codes for CACDTLLGDGWTDKLIF.

On this clone itself: This clone may be a read error of a much larger clone one base away. The chain couples TRDV2 to TRDJ1; perhaps TRDD3 as D (5 bases). This CDR3 has 16 amino acids. Trimming shortened V by 0 bases and J by 4 bases, and 17 bases separated the two germline ends. The germline V gene encodes CDR1 GEAIGNYY and CDR2 EKD. Written as DNA, the CDR3 is TGTGCCTGTGACACCGTTGGGGTCCCAGACATCGATAAACTCATCTTT. Its protein is CACDTVGVPDIDKLIF.

This clone was recorded a few times. TCRdb attributes to this sequence the protein of a much larger clone, which differs from the DNA translation at residue 12; a read error is likely, and the protein displayed is translated from the DNA. The gene calls are TRDV2 and TRDJ1; 12 bases are shared with TRDD3. The CDR3 contains 19 residues. V shed 0 bases, J shed 0 bases, and the junction held 10 bases outside the gene matches. Germline V gives CDR1 GEAIGNYY, CDR2 EKD. The CDR3, as DNA: TGTGCCTGTGACACCATGAGTCTGGGGGATACGAAGTACACCGATAAACTCATCTTT. Amino acid sequence: CACDTMSLGDTKYTDKLIF.

Comments on this clone: Since a far larger clone is one base different, this is likely a read error. This chain joins TRDV1 and TRDJ1, with no clear D. Between the trimmed V and J ends, which lost 4 bases and 3 bases, there was a span of 3 bases. From germline, CDR1 is TSWWSYY and CDR2 QGS. The CDR3 totals 11 residues. The chain's CDR3 is CALGGPDKLIF. CDR3 sequence (DNA): TGTGCTCTTGGGGGACCCGATAAACTCATCTTT.

Notes on this clone: Translating this DNA gives a protein that differs at residue 5 from the TCRdb one, which belongs to a much larger clone; a read error is likely, and the protein shown is this translation. J is TRDJ1 and V is TRDV2; no definite D call. The CDR3 totals 13 residues. Germline V CDR1 and CDR2: GEAIGNYY, EKD. The ends were cut back, 4 bases at V and 1 base at J, with 9 bases in the middle. DNA for the CDR3: TGTGCCTGTGATCCCGAGCTCACCGATAAACTCATCTTT. Its protein product is CACDPELTDKLIF.

As for this clone: Possible read error: a much larger clone is one base away. At the DNA level, this CDR3 is encoded by other sequences in the same sample as well. This chain links TRDV2 with TRDJ1; 12 nucleotides match TRDD3. CDR1 is GEAIGNYY and CDR2 is EKD in the germline V gene. There are 20 residues in the CDR3. V lost 3 bases, J lost 11 bases, and 27 bases stayed unmatched. The CDR3 DNA reads as TGTGCCTGTGACCGGATTCGTATACTGGGGGATACTGGGGGCCATCACGAGCTCATCTTT. Amino acids: CACDRIRILGDTGGHHELIF.

This clone was observed a few times. TCRdb pairs this DNA with a much larger clone's protein that differs at residue 3, likely a read error; the protein shown was translated from the DNA. The chain links TRDV2 to TRDJ1; 8 bases map to TRDD3. CDR1 is GEAIGNYY and CDR2 is EKD in the germline V gene. CDR3 size: 16 residues. CDR3 bases: TGTGCCCGTGAACAACTGGGGGGCACCTACACCGATAAACTCATCTTT. Translation: CAREQLGGTYTDKLIF.

Details on this clone: This likely traces to a read error, being one base from a far larger clone. This sequence joins TRDV2 and TRDJ1, with 9 bases identical to TRDD3. CDR3 length: 19 residues. V lost 0 bases to trimming and J lost 0 bases; unmatched junction nucleotides: 13. Germline CDR1 and CDR2: GEAIGNYY and EKD. CDR3 sequence reads: CACDTVSTGGHKYTDKLIF. DNA of the CDR3: TGTGCCTGTGACACCGTGAGTACTGGGGGACATAAGTACACCGATAAACTCATCTTT.

This clone was counted between two and nine times. The gene calls are TRDV2 and TRDJ3, with 9 bases identical to TRDD3. CDR1 and CDR2 (germline): GEAIGNYY, EKD. This CDR3 spans 20 amino acids. Trimming removed 3 bases from V and 0 bases from J; junction bases left unmatched: 11. CDR3 bases: TGTGCCTGTGACTCCTTACTGGGGGACACTAGCTCCTGGGACACCCGACAGATGTTTTTC. Encoded protein: CACDSLLGDTSSWDTRQMFF.